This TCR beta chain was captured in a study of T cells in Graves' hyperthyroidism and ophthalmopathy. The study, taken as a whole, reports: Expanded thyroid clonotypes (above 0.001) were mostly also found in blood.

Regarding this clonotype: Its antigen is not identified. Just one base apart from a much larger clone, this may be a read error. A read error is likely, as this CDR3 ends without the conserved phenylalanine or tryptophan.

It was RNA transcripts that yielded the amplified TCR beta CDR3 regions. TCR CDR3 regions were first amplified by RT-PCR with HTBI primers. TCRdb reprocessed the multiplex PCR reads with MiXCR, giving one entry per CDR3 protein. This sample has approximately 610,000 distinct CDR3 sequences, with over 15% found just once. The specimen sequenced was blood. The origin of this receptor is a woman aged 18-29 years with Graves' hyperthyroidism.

The CDR3 nucleotides are TGTGCCACCGTGGCGAGGGGCACTGAAGCTTTCCTT. Translation gives CATVARGTEAFL. The genes are TRBV28 and TRBJ1-1; D perhaps matches TRBD1 (5 bases). CDR3 length equals 12 residues. Germline V CDR1 and CDR2: MDHEN, SYDVKM. V lost 10 bases, J lost 4 bases, and 13 bases lay in between.